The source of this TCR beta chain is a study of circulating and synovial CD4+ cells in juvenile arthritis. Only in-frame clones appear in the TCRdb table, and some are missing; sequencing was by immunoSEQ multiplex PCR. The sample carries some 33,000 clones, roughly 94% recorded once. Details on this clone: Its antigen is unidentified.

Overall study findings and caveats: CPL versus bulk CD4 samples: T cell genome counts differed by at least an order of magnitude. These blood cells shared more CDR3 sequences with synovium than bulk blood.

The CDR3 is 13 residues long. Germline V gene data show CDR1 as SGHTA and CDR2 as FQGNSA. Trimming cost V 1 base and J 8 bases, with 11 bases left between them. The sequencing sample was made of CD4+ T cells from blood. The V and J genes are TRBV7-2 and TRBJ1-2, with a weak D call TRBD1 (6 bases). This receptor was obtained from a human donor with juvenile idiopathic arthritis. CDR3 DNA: TGTGCCAGCAGCTTAGAGGGGGGGCGAGGCTACACCTTC. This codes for CASSLEGGRGYTF. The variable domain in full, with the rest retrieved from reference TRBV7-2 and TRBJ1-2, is GAGVSQSPSNKVTEKGKDVELRCDPISGHTALYWYRQSLGQGLEFLIYFQGNSAPDKSGLPSDRFSAERTGGSVSTLTIQRTQQEDSAVYLCASSLEGGRGYTFGSGTRLTVV.